A selection of T cell receptor beta chains follows, all from one sample in a study of blood T cell repertoires in COVID-19. Here immunoSEQ multiplex PCR was the method, and the copy in TCRdb shows in-frame clones only, minus some. The sample includes some 170,000 clones, more than 75% of them seen just once. Material for sequencing was PBMCs or T cells enriched from blood (not recorded which). The source of these receptors is a human donor with acute COVID-19. The donor label of this sample is uncertain. Each CDR3 is given with its conserved first and last residue. D genes are given only for firm matches. The size field is filled for only some rows; it gives once, few, many or a size class.

v_call	j_call	cdr3_length	d_call	clone_size	cdr3_aa	cdr3_nt
TRBV4-1	TRBJ1-4	12	NA	NA	CASSPARGRLFF	TGCGCCAGCAGCCCAGCCCGAGGGAGACTGTTTTTT
TRBV10-3	TRBJ2-3	17	NA	NA	CAITPRPNGVDTDTQYF	TGTGCCATCACCCCGAGGCCGAACGGGGTAGACACAGATACGCAGTATTTT
TRBV7-2	TRBJ2-3	15	NA	NA	CASSLAPSGTDTQYF	TGTGCCAGCAGCTTAGCGCCTAGCGGCACAGATACGCAGTATTTT
TRBV30	TRBJ2-7	12	NA	NA	CAWDRGAHEQYF	TGTGCCTGGGACCGGGGGGCTCACGAGCAGTACTTC
TRBV6-4	TRBJ1-5	12	NA	NA	CARGGPTQPQHF	TGTGCCAGGGGAGGCCCCACTCAGCCCCAGCATTTT
TRBV19	TRBJ1-1	14	TRBD1	once	CASSAGTGHTEAFF	TGTGCCAGTAGTGCCGGGACAGGGCACACTGAAGCTTTCTTT
TRBV27	TRBJ1-5	14	NA	NA	CASSWRGGNQPQHF	TGTGCCAGCAGTTGGAGGGGAGGTAATCAGCCCCAGCATTTT
TRBV5-4	TRBJ1-3	15	NA	NA	CASSLGKLSGNTIYF	TGTGCCAGCAGCTTGGGCAAGCTCTCTGGAAACACCATATATTTT
TRBV7-9	TRBJ1-4	13	NA	NA	CASSAGLAEKLFF	TGTGCCAGCAGCGCTGGACTGGCGGAAAAACTGTTTTTT
TRBV15	TRBJ2-5	16	TRBD2	NA	CATSNGLAGREETQYF	TGTGCCACCAGCAACGGACTAGCGGGGAGGGAAGAGACCCAGTACTTC